This entry features one T cell receptor (beta chain) sequence. Its antigen is as yet unknown. Unmatched junction bases numbered 4, after V lost 0 bases and J lost 2 bases. The germline CDR1 and CDR2 sequences are SGHDT and YYEEEE. The CDR3 is 15 amino acids. PCR involved 60 Vbeta and 13 Jbeta primers. Sequenced by immunoSEQ multiplex PCR; TCRdb stores in-frame clones only, minus some. The table includes some 100,000 clones, 84% detected once. This specimen belongs to a study of cytomegalovirus exposure and HLA in healthy donors. Findings and caveats of the study: According to an earlier analysis, most TCR beta V segments yielded productive rearrangements about 90% or about 30% of the time. Indistinguishable V segments such as TRBV6-2 and TRBV6-3 were excluded.

The chain links TRBV5-6 to TRBJ2-7, with TRBD2 matching 8 bases. The TCR originated in a woman between 18 and 29 years old in good health and CMV-seronegative. Sequenced material: PBMCs. The CDR3 loop is CASSLGGAGAYEQYF. The CDR3 DNA reads TGTGCCAGCAGCTTGGGAGGAGCGGGGGCCTACGAGCAGTACTTC.